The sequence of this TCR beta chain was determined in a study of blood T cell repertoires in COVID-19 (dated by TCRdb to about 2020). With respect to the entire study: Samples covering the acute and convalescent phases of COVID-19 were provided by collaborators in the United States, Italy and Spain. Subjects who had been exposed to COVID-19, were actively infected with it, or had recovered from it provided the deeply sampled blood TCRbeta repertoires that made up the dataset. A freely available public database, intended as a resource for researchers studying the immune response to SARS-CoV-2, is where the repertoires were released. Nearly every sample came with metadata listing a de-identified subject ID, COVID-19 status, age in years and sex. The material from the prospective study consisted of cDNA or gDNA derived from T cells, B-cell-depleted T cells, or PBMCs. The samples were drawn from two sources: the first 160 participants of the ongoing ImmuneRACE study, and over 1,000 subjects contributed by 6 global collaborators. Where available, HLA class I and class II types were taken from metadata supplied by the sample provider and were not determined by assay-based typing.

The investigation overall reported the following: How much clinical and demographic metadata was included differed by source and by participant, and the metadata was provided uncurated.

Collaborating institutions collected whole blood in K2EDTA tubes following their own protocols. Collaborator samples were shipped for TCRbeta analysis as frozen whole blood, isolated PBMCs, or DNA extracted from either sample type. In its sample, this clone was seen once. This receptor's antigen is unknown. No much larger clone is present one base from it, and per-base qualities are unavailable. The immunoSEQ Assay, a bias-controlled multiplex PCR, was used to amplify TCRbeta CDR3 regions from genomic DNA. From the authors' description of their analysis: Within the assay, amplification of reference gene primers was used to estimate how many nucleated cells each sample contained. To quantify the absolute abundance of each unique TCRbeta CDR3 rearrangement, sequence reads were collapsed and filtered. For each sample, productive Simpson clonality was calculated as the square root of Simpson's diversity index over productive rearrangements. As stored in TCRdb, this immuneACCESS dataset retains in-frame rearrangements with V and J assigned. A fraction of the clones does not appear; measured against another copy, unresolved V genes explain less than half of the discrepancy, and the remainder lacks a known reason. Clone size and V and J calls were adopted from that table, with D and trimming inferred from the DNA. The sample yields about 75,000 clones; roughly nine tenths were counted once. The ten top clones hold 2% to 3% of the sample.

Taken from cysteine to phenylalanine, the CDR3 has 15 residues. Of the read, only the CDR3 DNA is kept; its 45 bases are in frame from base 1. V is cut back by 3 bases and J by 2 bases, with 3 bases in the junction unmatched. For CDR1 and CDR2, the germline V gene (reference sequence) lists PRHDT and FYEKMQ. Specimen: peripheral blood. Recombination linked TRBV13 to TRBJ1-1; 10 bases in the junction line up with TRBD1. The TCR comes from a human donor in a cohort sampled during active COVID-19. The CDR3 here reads CASSFGDRGNTEAFF. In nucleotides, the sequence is TGTGCCAGCAGCTTTGGGGACAGGGGAAACACTGAAGCTTTCTTT.